A selection of T cell receptor beta chains follows, all from one sample in a study of T-cell memory formation after mild COVID-19. MiXCR, applied by TCRdb to the 5' RACE reads, yields one record per CDR3 protein. The table lists roughly 610,000 distinct CDR3 sequences, 17% of them singletons, with about 8.6% in the top ten. The sequenced sample consisted of PBMCs or a T cell subset sorted from them (not recorded which). These receptors were obtained from an adult woman who had mild COVID-19 (a few samples of this study predate the infection). Cell type and time point are not known. Both conserved end residues are part of each CDR3. Fields, in order: J gene, V gene, D gene, CDR3 protein. D genes are given only for firm matches.

J gene: TRBJ1-1; V gene: TRBV5-1; D gene: -; CDR3 protein: CASSTTLGVAEAFF
J gene: TRBJ2-5; V gene: TRBV2; D gene: -; CDR3 protein: CASSEGGAQETQYF
J gene: TRBJ2-3; V gene: TRBV27; D gene: TRBD1; CDR3 protein: CASSLSGRGTADTQYF
J gene: TRBJ2-1; V gene: TRBV7-3; D gene: -; CDR3 protein: CASSLSQGFEQFF
J gene: TRBJ2-2; V gene: TRBV6-5; D gene: TRBD1; CDR3 protein: CASCRQGVTGELFF
J gene: TRBJ1-3; V gene: TRBV7-9; D gene: -; CDR3 protein: CASADSSGNTIYF
J gene: TRBJ2-1; V gene: TRBV10-2; D gene: -; CDR3 protein: CASSAQLNSYNEQFF
J gene: TRBJ1-6; V gene: TRBV4-2; D gene: -; CDR3 protein: CASSQDTEISPLHF
J gene: TRBJ2-7; V gene: TRBV27; D gene: -; CDR3 protein: CASSPPGRGLLEQYF
J gene: TRBJ2-5; V gene: TRBV7-2; D gene: TRBD1; CDR3 protein: CASSKEPTGAAGTQYF
J gene: TRBJ2-1; V gene: TRBV5-4; D gene: -; CDR3 protein: CSSSSDPNEQFF
J gene: TRBJ2-5; V gene: TRBV6-2/TRBV6-3; D gene: TRBD2; CDR3 protein: CASRRTSVLETQYF
J gene: TRBJ2-1; V gene: TRBV6-2/TRBV6-3; D gene: -; CDR3 protein: CASARLNEQFF
J gene: TRBJ1-4; V gene: TRBV11-2; D gene: TRBD1; CDR3 protein: CASSLYTGQPPGKLFF
J gene: TRBJ2-7; V gene: TRBV4-1; D gene: -; CDR3 protein: CASSLKTRDDYEQYF
J gene: TRBJ1-2; V gene: TRBV7-2; D gene: -; CDR3 protein: CASSLLVGGYTF
J gene: TRBJ2-3; V gene: TRBV7-2; D gene: TRBD2; CDR3 protein: CASSLDTGRAQDTQYF
J gene: TRBJ2-1; V gene: TRBV7-6; D gene: TRBD2; CDR3 protein: CASSPLVGTRRNEQFF
J gene: TRBJ1-1; V gene: TRBV12-3/TRBV12-4; D gene: -; CDR3 protein: CASSGGGGRNTEAFF
J gene: TRBJ1-2; V gene: TRBV7-9; D gene: TRBD1; CDR3 protein: CASSPQGQINYGYTF
J gene: TRBJ2-1; V gene: TRBV7-9; D gene: TRBD2; CDR3 protein: CASSPRTRWNEQFF
J gene: TRBJ2-2; V gene: TRBV7-6; D gene: -; CDR3 protein: CASSRSGSSTGELFF
J gene: TRBJ2-2; V gene: TRBV12-3/TRBV12-4; D gene: -; CDR3 protein: CASSFRRGVFSNTGELFF
J gene: TRBJ2-7; V gene: TRBV5-1; D gene: TRBD1; CDR3 protein: CASSWGQDYEQYF
J gene: TRBJ1-6; V gene: TRBV20-1; D gene: -; CDR3 protein: CSARVPSESSYNSPLHF
J gene: TRBJ1-1; V gene: TRBV7-6; D gene: TRBD1; CDR3 protein: CASSPRQGGIGPNTEAFF
J gene: TRBJ1-1; V gene: TRBV20-1; D gene: -; CDR3 protein: CSARPQGKGTEAFF
J gene: TRBJ2-1; V gene: TRBV5-6; D gene: TRBD2; CDR3 protein: CASSSTILAGGYNEQFF
J gene: TRBJ2-1; V gene: TRBV7-9; D gene: -; CDR3 protein: CASSHYGEYNEQFF
J gene: TRBJ2-7; V gene: TRBV7-2; D gene: -; CDR3 protein: CASRQLTIFDEQYF
J gene: TRBJ1-2; V gene: TRBV6-1; D gene: -; CDR3 protein: CASNRILQGGYTF
J gene: TRBJ2-7; V gene: TRBV7-9; D gene: TRBD2; CDR3 protein: CASRSLGGGEQYF
J gene: TRBJ2-1; V gene: TRBV12-3/TRBV12-4; D gene: -; CDR3 protein: CASSPGTLGSSEQFF
J gene: TRBJ2-1; V gene: TRBV7-2; D gene: -; CDR3 protein: CASSLGRPQFF
J gene: TRBJ2-2; V gene: TRBV5-1; D gene: TRBD1; CDR3 protein: CASSSRTGSTGELFF
J gene: TRBJ2-1; V gene: TRBV4-1; D gene: TRBD2; CDR3 protein: CASSQALRRGGSGIEQFF
J gene: TRBJ1-6; V gene: TRBV19; D gene: TRBD1; CDR3 protein: CASSIGRGLGSPLHF
J gene: TRBJ2-5; V gene: TRBV18; D gene: -; CDR3 protein: CASSPRGGGLQETQYF
J gene: TRBJ2-1; V gene: TRBV20-1; D gene: TRBD2; CDR3 protein: CSAEQTSGRYNEQFF
J gene: TRBJ1-5; V gene: TRBV4-2; D gene: -; CDR3 protein: CASSQEWGIGNQPQHF
J gene: TRBJ2-7; V gene: TRBV6-1; D gene: -; CDR3 protein: CASTPQGLEQYF
J gene: TRBJ1-5; V gene: TRBV6-6; D gene: -; CDR3 protein: CASILRGGVDNQPQHF
J gene: TRBJ2-1; V gene: TRBV7-3; D gene: -; CDR3 protein: CASSLSSGTSNEQFF
J gene: TRBJ2-2; V gene: TRBV7-6; D gene: -; CDR3 protein: CASSLGQGAGELFF
J gene: TRBJ1-1; V gene: TRBV7-9; D gene: -; CDR3 protein: CASNLGRGMNTEAFF
J gene: TRBJ1-3; V gene: TRBV9; D gene: -; CDR3 protein: CASSVAGVPSSGNTIYF
J gene: TRBJ1-5; V gene: TRBV18; D gene: -; CDR3 protein: CASSAGTTRNQPQHF
J gene: TRBJ2-7; V gene: TRBV7-9; D gene: -; CDR3 protein: CASSPRLGTSYEQYF
J gene: TRBJ2-3; V gene: TRBV20-1; D gene: TRBD1; CDR3 protein: CSARDDAGGSSDTQYF
J gene: TRBJ2-1; V gene: TRBV7-9; D gene: TRBD2; CDR3 protein: CASSSPGLAGNNEQFF
J gene: TRBJ2-1; V gene: TRBV7-3; D gene: -; CDR3 protein: CASSLTGSGGRGNEQFF
J gene: TRBJ1-1; V gene: TRBV27; D gene: -; CDR3 protein: CASSSPSTEAFF
J gene: TRBJ2-3; V gene: TRBV7-6; D gene: TRBD2; CDR3 protein: CASSPSGLTDTQYF
J gene: TRBJ2-3; V gene: TRBV7-2; D gene: TRBD2; CDR3 protein: CASSLASLAGRDTQYF
J gene: TRBJ1-3; V gene: TRBV7-9; D gene: -; CDR3 protein: CASSLETIYF
J gene: TRBJ2-7; V gene: TRBV27; D gene: -; CDR3 protein: CASRLQAGSYEQYF
J gene: TRBJ2-1; V gene: TRBV12-3/TRBV12-4; D gene: -; CDR3 protein: CASSQDPNEQFF
J gene: TRBJ2-7; V gene: TRBV27; D gene: -; CDR3 protein: CASAGTPYYEQYF
J gene: TRBJ2-1; V gene: TRBV20-1; D gene: TRBD2; CDR3 protein: CSARVGSGAGNEQFF
J gene: TRBJ2-1; V gene: TRBV5-6; D gene: -; CDR3 protein: CASNPGSPGNEQFF